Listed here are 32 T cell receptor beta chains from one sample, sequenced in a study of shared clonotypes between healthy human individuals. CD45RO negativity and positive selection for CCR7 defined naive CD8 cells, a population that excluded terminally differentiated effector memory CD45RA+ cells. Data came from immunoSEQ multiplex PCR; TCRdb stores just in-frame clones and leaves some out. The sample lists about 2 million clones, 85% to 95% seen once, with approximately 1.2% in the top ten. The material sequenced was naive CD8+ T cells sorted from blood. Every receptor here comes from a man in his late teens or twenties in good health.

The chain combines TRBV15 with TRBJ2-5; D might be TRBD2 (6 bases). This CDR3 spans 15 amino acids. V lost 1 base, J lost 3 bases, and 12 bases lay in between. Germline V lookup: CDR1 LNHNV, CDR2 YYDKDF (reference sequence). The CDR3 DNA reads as TGTGCCACCAGCAGAGGGACTATAGTGGAAGAGACCCAGTACTTC. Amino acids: CATSRGTIVEETQYF.

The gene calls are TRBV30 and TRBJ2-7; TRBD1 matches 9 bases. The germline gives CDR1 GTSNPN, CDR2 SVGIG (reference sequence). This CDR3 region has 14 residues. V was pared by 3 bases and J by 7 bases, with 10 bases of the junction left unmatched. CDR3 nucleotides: TGTGCCTGGAGCCCGGGACAGGGTGTTGTAGAGCAGTACTTC. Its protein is CAWSPGQGVVEQYF.

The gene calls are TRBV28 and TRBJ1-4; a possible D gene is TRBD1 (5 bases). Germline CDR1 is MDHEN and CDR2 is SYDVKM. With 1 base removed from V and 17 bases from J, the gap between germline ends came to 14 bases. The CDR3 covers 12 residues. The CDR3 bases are TGTGCCAGCAGTTTATACGGGGGAAGAGGTTTTTTT. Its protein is CASSLYGGRGFF.

The CDR3 reads CASSVATGASSYGYTF. CDR3 DNA sequence: TGTGCCAGCAGCGTAGCTACGGGGGCGTCCAGCTATGGCTACACCTTC. This chain joins TRBV9 and TRBJ1-2; weak D call: TRBD1 (6 bases). From germline, CDR1 is SGDLS and CDR2 YYNGEE. V gave up 0 bases and J gave up 4 bases, with 16 bases separating them. The CDR3 is 16 amino acids.

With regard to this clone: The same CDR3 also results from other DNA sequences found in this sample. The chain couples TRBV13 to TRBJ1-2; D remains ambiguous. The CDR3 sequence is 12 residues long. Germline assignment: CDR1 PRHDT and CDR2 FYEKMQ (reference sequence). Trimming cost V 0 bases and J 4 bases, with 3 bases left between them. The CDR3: CASSLGGYGYTF. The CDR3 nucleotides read TGTGCCAGCAGCTTAGGAGGCTATGGCTACACCTTC.

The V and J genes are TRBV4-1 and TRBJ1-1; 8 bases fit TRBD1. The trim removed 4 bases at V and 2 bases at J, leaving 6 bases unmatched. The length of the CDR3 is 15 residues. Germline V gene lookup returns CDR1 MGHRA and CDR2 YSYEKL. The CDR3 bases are TGCGCCAGCAGCCCCTGGACAGGGATTAACACTGAAGCTTTCTTT. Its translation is CASSPWTGINTEAFF.

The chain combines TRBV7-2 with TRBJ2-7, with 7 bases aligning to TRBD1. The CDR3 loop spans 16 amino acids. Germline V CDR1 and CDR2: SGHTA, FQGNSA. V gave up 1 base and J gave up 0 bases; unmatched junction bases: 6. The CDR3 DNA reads TGTGCCAGCAGCTTAGATTACAGGGGACACTCCTACGAGCAGTACTTC. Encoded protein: CASSLDYRGHSYEQYF.

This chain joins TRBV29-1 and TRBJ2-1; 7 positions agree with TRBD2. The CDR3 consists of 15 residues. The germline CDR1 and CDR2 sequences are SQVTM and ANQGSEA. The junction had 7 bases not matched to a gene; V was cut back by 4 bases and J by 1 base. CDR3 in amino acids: CSVGSAGWSYNEQFF. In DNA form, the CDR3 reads TGCAGCGTTGGGTCAGCGGGATGGTCCTACAATGAGCAGTTCTTC.

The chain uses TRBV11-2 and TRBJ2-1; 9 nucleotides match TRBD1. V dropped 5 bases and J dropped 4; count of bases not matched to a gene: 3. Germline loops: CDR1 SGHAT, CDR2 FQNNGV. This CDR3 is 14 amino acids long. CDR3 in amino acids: CASSPGQGYNEQFF. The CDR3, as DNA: TGTGCCAGCAGCCCTGGACAGGGGTACAATGAGCAGTTCTTC.

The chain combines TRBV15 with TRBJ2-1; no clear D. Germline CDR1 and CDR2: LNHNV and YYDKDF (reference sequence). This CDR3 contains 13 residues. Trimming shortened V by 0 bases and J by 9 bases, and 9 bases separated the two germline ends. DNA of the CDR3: TGTGCCACCAGCAGAGAAGGAAGTCCTGAGCAGTTCTTC. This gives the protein CATSREGSPEQFF.

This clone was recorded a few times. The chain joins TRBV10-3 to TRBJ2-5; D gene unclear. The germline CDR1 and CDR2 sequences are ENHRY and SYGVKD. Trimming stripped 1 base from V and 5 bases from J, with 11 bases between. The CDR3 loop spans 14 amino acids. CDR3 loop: CAISELATQETQYF. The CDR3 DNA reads TGTGCCATCAGTGAGTTAGCTACTCAGGAGACCCAGTACTTC.

CDR3 DNA: TGTGCCAGCAGTTCCGGGACAGGGGGCCATGGCTACACCTTC. The encoded protein is CASSSGTGGHGYTF. The V call is TRBV6-5, the J call TRBJ1-2; 12 nucleotides align to TRBD1. V was clipped by 4 bases and J by 6 bases; unmatched bases: 3. The length of the CDR3 is 14 residues. Per the germline V gene, CDR1 is MNHEY and CDR2 is SVGAGI.

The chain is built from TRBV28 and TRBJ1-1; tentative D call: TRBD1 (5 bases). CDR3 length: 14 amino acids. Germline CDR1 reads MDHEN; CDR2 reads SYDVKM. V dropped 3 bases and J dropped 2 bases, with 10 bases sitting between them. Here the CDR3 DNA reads TGTGCCAGCAGTTTGGGGGAAGGTAACACTGAAGCTTTCTTT. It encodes CASSLGEGNTEAFF.

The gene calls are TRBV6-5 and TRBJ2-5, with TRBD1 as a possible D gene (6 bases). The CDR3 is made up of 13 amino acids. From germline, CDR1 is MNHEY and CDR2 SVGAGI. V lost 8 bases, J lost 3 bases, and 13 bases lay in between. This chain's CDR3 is CASPDRPKETQYF. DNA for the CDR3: TGTGCCAGCCCTGACAGGCCTAAAGAGACCCAGTACTTC.

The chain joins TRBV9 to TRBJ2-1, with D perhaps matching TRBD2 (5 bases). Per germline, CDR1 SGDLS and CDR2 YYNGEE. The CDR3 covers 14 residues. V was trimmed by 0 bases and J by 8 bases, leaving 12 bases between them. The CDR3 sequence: CASSVGGSLDEQFF. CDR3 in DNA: TGTGCCAGCAGCGTAGGAGGGTCGTTGGATGAGCAGTTCTTC.

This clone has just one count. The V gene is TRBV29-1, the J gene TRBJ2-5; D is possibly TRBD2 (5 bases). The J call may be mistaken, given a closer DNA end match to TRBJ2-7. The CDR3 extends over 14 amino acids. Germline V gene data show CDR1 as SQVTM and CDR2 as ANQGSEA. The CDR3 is CSVLGDGSSYEQYF. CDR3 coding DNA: TGCAGCGTTTTGGGCGATGGGAGCTCCTACGAGCAGTACTTC.

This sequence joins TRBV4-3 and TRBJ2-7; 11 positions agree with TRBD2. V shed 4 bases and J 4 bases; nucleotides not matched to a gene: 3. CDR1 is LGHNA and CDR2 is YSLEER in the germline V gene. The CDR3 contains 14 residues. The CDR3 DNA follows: TGCGCCAGCAGCCCGGGACTAGCGGTTTACGAGCAGTACTTC. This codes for CASSPGLAVYEQYF.

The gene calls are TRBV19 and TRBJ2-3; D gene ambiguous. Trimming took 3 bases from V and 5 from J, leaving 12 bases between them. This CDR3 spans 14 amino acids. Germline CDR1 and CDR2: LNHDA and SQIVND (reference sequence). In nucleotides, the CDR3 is TGTGCCAGTAGTATGGGCCCTAGAGGAGATACGCAGTATTTT. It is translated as CASSMGPRGDTQYF.

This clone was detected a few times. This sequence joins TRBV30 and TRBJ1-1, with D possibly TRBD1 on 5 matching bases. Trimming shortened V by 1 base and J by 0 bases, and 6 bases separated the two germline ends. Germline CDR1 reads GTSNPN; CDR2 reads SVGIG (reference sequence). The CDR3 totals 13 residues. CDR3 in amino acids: CAWSEQVNTEAFF. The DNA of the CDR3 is TGTGCCTGGAGTGAACAGGTGAACACTGAAGCTTTCTTT.

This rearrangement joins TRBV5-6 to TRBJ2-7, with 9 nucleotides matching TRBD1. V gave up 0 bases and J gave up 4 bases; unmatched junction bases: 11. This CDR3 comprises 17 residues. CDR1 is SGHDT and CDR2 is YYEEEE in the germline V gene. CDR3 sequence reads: CASSLVTGTGSIYEQYF. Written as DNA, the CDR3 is TGTGCCAGCAGCTTGGTTACCGGGACAGGGTCGATATACGAGCAGTACTTC.

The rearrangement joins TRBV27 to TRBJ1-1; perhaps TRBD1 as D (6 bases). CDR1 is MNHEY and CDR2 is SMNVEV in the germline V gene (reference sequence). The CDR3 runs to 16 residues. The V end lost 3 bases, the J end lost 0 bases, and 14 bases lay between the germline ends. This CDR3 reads CASSLGAGALNTEAFF. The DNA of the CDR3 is TGTGCCAGCAGTTTGGGGGCGGGGGCGCTGAACACTGAAGCTTTCTTT.

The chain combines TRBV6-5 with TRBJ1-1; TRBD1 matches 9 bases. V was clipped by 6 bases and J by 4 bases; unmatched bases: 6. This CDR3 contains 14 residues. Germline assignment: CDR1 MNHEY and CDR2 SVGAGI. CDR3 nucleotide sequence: TGTGCCAGCAGAGCTTTACAGGGGGCCACTGAAGCTTTCTTT. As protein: CASRALQGATEAFF.

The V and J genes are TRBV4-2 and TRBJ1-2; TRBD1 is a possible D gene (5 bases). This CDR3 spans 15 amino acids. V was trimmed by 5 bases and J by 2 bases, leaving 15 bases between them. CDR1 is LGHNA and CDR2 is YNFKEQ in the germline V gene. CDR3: CASSARDPPNYGYTF. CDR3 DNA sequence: TGTGCCAGCAGCGCCCGGGACCCCCCGAACTATGGCTACACCTTC.

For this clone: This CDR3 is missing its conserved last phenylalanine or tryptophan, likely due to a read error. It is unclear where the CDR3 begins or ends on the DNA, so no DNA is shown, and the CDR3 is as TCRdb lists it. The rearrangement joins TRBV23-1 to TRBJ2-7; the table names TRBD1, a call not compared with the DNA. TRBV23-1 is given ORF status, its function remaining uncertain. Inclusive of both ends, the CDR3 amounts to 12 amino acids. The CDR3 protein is CASSHRTASLGA.

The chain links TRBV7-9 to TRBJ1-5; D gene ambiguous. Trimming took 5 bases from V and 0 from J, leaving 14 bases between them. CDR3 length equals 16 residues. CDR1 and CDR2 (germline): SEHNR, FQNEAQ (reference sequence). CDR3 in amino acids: CASSQSGLNSNQPQHF. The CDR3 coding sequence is TGTGCCAGCAGCCAATCTGGACTGAATAGCAATCAGCCCCAGCATTTT.

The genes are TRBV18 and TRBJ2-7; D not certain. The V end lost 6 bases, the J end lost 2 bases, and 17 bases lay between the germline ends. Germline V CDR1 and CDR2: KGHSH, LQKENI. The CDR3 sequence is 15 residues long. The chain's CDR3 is CASSEDGHGAYEQYF. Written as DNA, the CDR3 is TGTGCCAGCTCCGAGGACGGCCATGGAGCCTACGAGCAGTACTTC.

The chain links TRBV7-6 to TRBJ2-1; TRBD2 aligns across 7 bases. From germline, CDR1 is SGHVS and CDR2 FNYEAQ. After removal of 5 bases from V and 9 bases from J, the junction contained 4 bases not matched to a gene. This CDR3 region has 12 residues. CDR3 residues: CASSLAGVEQFF. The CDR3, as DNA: TGTGCCAGCAGCCTTGCGGGAGTTGAGCAGTTCTTC.

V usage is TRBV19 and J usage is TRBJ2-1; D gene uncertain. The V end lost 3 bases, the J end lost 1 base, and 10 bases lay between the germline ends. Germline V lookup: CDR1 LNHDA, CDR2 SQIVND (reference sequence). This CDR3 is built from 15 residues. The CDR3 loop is CASSIGQASYNEQFF. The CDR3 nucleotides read TGTGCCAGTAGTATTGGGCAGGCTTCCTACAATGAGCAGTTCTTC.

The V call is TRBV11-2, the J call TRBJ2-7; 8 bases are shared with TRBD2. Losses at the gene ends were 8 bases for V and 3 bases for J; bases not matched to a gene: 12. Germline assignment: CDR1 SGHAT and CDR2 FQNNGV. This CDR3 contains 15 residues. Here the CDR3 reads CASVRSGGISYEQYF. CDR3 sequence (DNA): TGTGCCAGCGTCAGATCGGGAGGGATCAGCTACGAGCAGTACTTC.

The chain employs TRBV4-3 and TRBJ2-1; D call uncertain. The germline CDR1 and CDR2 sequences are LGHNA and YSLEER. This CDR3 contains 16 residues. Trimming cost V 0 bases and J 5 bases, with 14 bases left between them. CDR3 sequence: CASSQDPYFGNNEQFF. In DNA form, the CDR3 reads TGCGCCAGCAGCCAAGATCCTTACTTCGGAAACAATGAGCAGTTCTTC.

This chain's CDR3 is CASSWGGDTDTQYF. CDR3 DNA: TGTGCCAGCAGTTGGGGCGGCGACACAGATACGCAGTATTTT. The chain links TRBV28 to TRBJ2-3, with a possible D match to TRBD1 (5 bases). Germline CDR1 is MDHEN and CDR2 is SYDVKM. The CDR3 is 14 amino acids. V lost 4 bases to trimming and J lost 2 bases, with 10 bases between them. The full variable domain, with the rest looked up from reference TRBV28 and TRBJ2-3, is DVKVTQSSRYLVKRTGEKVFLECVQDMDHENMFWYRQDPGLGLRLIYFSYDVKMKEKGDIPEGYSVSREKKERFSLILESASTNQTSMYLCASSWGGDTDTQYFGPGTRLTVL.

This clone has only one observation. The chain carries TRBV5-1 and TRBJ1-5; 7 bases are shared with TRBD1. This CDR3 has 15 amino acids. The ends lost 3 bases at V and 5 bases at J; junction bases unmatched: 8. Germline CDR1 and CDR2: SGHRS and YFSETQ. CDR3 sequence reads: CASSWGDRVDQPQHF. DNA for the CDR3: TGCGCCAGCAGCTGGGGAGACAGGGTCGATCAGCCCCAGCATTTT.